This T cell receptor (beta chain) was found in a study of OX40 agonist ivuxolimab in advanced cancers. The sample holds a few counts of this clone. Profiling relied on immunoSEQ multiplex PCR, and the TCRdb table lists in-frame clones only, not all of them. Of fewer than 25,000 clones listed, approximately 77% are singletons. This receptor was taken from an adult with an advanced solid tumor such as melanoma, head and neck, liver or kidney cancer. The source was CD4+ or CD8+ T cells sorted from blood, collected in a trial of the OX40 agonist ivuxolimab.

The CDR3, as DNA: TGCGCCAGCAGCTCGAGGTGGGAGGGGGCGATGAACACTGAAGCTTTCTTT. Protein product: CASSSRWEGAMNTEAFF. The V gene is TRBV4-1, the J gene TRBJ1-1; 7 bases map to TRBD1. Germline V lookup: CDR1 MGHRA, CDR2 YSYEKL. The CDR3 spans 17 residues. After removal of 5 bases from V and 0 bases from J, the junction contained 12 bases not matched to a gene.